The 3 T cell receptor beta chains presented below share a single source sample, sequenced in a study of control samples from healthy donors and cancer patients. Sequencing was performed with immunoSEQ multiplex PCR; in TCRdb, only in-frame clones are kept and a portion is missing. This table holds roughly 94,000 clones, roughly 80% found once. The source material was PBMCs. The receptor source for this set is a man between 65 and 80 years old with lung cancer.

The chain links TRBV9 to TRBJ2-2; D possibly matches TRBD1 or TRBD2 (6 bases each). The CDR3 has 18 amino acids. Per the germline V gene, CDR1 is SGDLS and CDR2 is YYNGEE. Trimming removed 1 base at V and 5 bases at J, with 21 bases between. CDR3 residues: CASSVKGRGPLDTGELFF. The CDR3 DNA sequence: TGTGCCAGCAGCGTAAAGGGACGGGGGCCGTTAGATACCGGGGAGCTGTTTTTT.

This clone appeared a single time. The J gene is TRBJ2-4, the V gene TRBV3-1 (or the pseudogene TRBV3-2); a weak D match, TRBD1 (5 bases). CDR1 is LGHDT, CDR2 YNNKEL, per germline (reference sequence). The CDR3 is 15 residues long. The germline V and J ends were trimmed by 1 base and 0 bases, with 7 bases remaining between them. CDR3 nucleotide sequence: TGTGCCAGCAGCCAAGGGGGCTTAGCCAAAAACATTCAGTACTTC. Its protein is CASSQGGLAKNIQYF.

The chain joins TRBV3-1 (or the pseudogene TRBV3-2) to TRBJ2-5; no firm D call. V lost 3 bases, J lost 5 bases, and 10 bases lay in between. This CDR3 has 13 amino acids. The germline V gene has CDR1 LGHDT and CDR2 YNNKEL (reference sequence). The CDR3 bases are TGTGCCAGCAGCCAGAGTGGTCCGGAGACCCAGTACTTC. Translated: CASSQSGPETQYF.